This section outlines one TCR beta chain sequence together with its context. What it binds is unknown. Assay: immunoSEQ multiplex PCR; the TCRdb copy retains only in-frame clones and omits some. The sample has tens of thousands of clones; about 83% are singletons. Healthy donors had no documented immune events, such as infections, while sampled. V lost 0 bases and J 8 bases, leaving 5 bases between the germline ends. Germline CDR1 is LGHNA and CDR2 is YNFKEQ. The CDR3 covers 13 residues. The data belong to a study of identifying expanded T cells in peripheral blood. Study-wide results and caveats: Over about two and four weeks, about 15 and 18 clones changed, versus around 1.2 between replicates. Across healthy donors, higher total template counts meant significantly greater roughly 2-week count variance.

The rearrangement uses TRBV4-2 and TRBJ1-6; D gene unclear. The source of this sequence is a person aged 18 to 75 in good health. Input material: blood. The CDR3 DNA is TGTGCCAGCAGCCAAGAGTTAGATTCACCCCTCCACTTT. It encodes CASSQELDSPLHF.